The T cell receptor beta chain described here comes from a study of blood T cells in healthy people across ages. Whole-study findings and limits: TCR beta diversity per million T cells fell roughly linearly with age. Donors of long life had a larger count of naive CD4+ cells and greater diversity than aged donors.

It was with a sample-barcoded 5' primer and a J-beta primer mix that a second PCR of about 6 to 12 cycles was run. MiXCR, run by TCRdb on the 5' RACE reads, gives a single entry per CDR3 protein. Here the sample spans more than 1.4 million distinct CDR3 sequences, 35% to 45% being singletons. About this clonotype itself: Antigen: not known.

This sequence originates from a woman in her late teens or twenties in good health. The sample consisted of blood.

As DNA, the CDR3 is TGTGCCAGCAGTTACTCGGGGACTAGCGGGCAAGAGACCCAGTACTTC. Translated, it gives CASSYSGTSGQETQYF. V gene TRBV6-5 combines with J gene TRBJ2-5; 12 bases match TRBD2. Looked up from germline, CDR1 is MNHEY and CDR2 is SVGAGI. Unmatched junction bases numbered 1, after V lost 0 bases and J lost 2 bases. The CDR3 loop spans 16 amino acids.